This T cell receptor (beta chain) was sequenced for a study of monozygotic twins with inflammatory bowel disease. Worth noting for this clonotype: The antigen is undetermined.

CDR1 is MNHEY and CDR2 is SVGEGT in the germline V gene. The CDR3 is 14 amino acids. Study conclusions and caveats: IBD patients shared fewer clonotypes with others than healthy twins, especially with disease activity. Healthy co-twins, by inverse Simpson, had higher TCRbeta diversity than their siblings with IBD. Varying immunosuppressive regimens may have increased patient repertoire variability.

With about 17 and 10 cycles respectively, two nested PCRs were carried out on TCRalpha and TCRbeta cDNA. TCRdb re-analyzed the 5' RACE reads; it lists each CDR3 protein once, without DNA. This sample's clone table lists more than 300,000 distinct CDR3 sequences. The sequence was collected from a human donor with ulcerative colitis or Crohn's disease, or a healthy co-twin of an affected twin (not recorded which). The J gene is TRBJ2-3, the V gene TRBV6-2 or TRBV6-3; the TRBD1 assignment by TCRdb is unverifiable without DNA. Sequencing was carried out using blood. The CDR3 loop is CASSLAGAADTQYF.